This entry lists 26 T cell receptor beta chains sequenced from one sample in a study of shared clonotypes between healthy human individuals. CD45RO-negative, CCR7-positively selected cells formed the naive CD8 fraction, excluding terminally differentiated effector memory CD45RA+ cells. Clones were sequenced by immunoSEQ multiplex PCR, and TCRdb holds only the in-frame ones, with some missing. The sample has about 2 million clones, roughly 94% seen once. Material for sequencing was naive CD8+ T cells sorted from blood. The receptors here all came from a man aged 18 to 29 in good health.

The V gene is TRBV12-5, the J gene TRBJ2-1, with D perhaps TRBD2 (5 bases). Germline lookup yields CDR1 LGHNT and CDR2 FRNRAP. CDR3 length: 15 residues. Deletions cut 1 base from V and 8 bases from J, with 15 bases between. CDR3: CASGLALPGVHEQFF. CDR3 nucleotide sequence: TGTGCTAGTGGTTTGGCGCTCCCCGGGGTACATGAGCAGTTCTTC.

This clone was seen only a few times. At the DNA level, this CDR3 is encoded by other sequences in the same sample as well. The rearrangement joins TRBV13 to TRBJ1-1, with unresolved D. Germline CDR1 reads PRHDT; CDR2 reads FYEKMQ (reference sequence). V was cut by 0 bases and J by 1 base, with 0 bases left in between. The CDR3 runs to 12 residues. This chain's CDR3 is CASSLGNTEAFF. CDR3 in DNA: TGTGCCAGCAGCTTAGGGAACACTGAAGCTTTCTTT.

The chain recombines TRBV28 with TRBJ2-2, with 8 bases that match TRBD2. This CDR3 is 16 amino acids long. V lost 6 bases and J lost 5; bases outside the gene matches: 11. Germline CDR1 MDHEN, CDR2 SYDVKM. The CDR3 loop reads CASSSPREGETGELFF. CDR3 DNA: TGTGCCAGCAGCTCTCCTCGGGAGGGGGAGACCGGGGAGCTGTTTTTT.

Worth noting for this clone: At the DNA level, this CDR3 is encoded by other sequences in the same sample as well. The V and J genes are TRBV6-6 and TRBJ1-5; D not resolved. CDR3 length equals 13 residues. CDR1 and CDR2 (germline): MNHNY, SVGAGI (reference sequence). Deletions cut 0 bases from V and 1 base from J, with 1 base between. The CDR3 nucleotides read TGTGCCAGCAGTTACTCGAGCAATCAGCCCCAGCATTTT. Its protein product is CASSYSSNQPQHF.

The CDR3: CASSSSTGARSYEQYF. In DNA, the CDR3 is TGTGCCAGCAGCAGCTCTACGGGAGCCCGATCCTACGAGCAGTACTTC. V usage is TRBV7-9 and J usage is TRBJ2-7, with a possible D match to TRBD2 (6 bases). This CDR3 has 16 residues. The ends were cut back, 5 bases at V and 1 base at J, with 18 bases in the middle. Germline CDR1 reads SEHNR; CDR2 reads FQNEAQ (reference sequence).

The rearrangement links TRBV7-8 to TRBJ2-3, with 7 positions matching TRBD2. This CDR3 is built from 15 residues. Germline CDR1 SGHVS, CDR2 FQNEAQ. Unmatched junction bases numbered 2, after V lost 0 bases and J lost 2 bases. The CDR3 sequence: CASSLALATTDTQYF. In DNA, the CDR3 is TGTGCCAGCAGCTTAGCACTAGCGACCACAGATACGCAGTATTTT.

This clone appeared once. The chain uses TRBV5-1 and TRBJ2-5; D is ambiguous. Germline loops: CDR1 SGHRS, CDR2 YFSETQ. This CDR3 comprises 14 residues. Trimming removed 4 bases at V and 4 bases at J, with 14 bases between. Here the CDR3 reads CASSPYGSRETQYF. CDR3 sequence (DNA): TGCGCCAGCAGCCCGTATGGAAGCCGAGAGACCCAGTACTTC.

The chain uses TRBV7-9 and TRBJ1-5; D is undetermined. The CDR3 is 14 amino acids. V was cut by 1 base and J by 9 bases, with 13 bases left in between. CDR1 is SEHNR and CDR2 is FQNEAQ in the germline V gene (reference sequence). The CDR3 sequence: CASSLDSSVVPQHF. The CDR3 nucleotides are TGTGCCAGCAGCTTAGATAGCTCGGTCGTGCCCCAGCATTTT.

A remark on this clone: The sample has other DNA sequences that encode this CDR3 too. The chain uses TRBV27 and TRBJ2-7; no firm D call. The CDR3 has 14 residues. V was pared by 1 base and J by 3 bases, with 10 bases between. Germline V CDR1 and CDR2: MNHEY, SMNVEV (reference sequence). CDR3: CASSLLGRDYEQYF. The CDR3 DNA follows: TGTGCCAGCAGTTTATTGGGCAGAGACTACGAGCAGTACTTC.

The chain is built from TRBV4-1 and TRBJ1-2; D is undetermined. V shed 2 bases and J shed 6 bases, with 13 bases lying between them. This CDR3 is built from 14 residues. Germline values: CDR1 MGHRA, CDR2 YSYEKL. CDR3 amino acids: CASSQWTFGDGYTF. The CDR3 nucleotides read TGCGCCAGCAGCCAATGGACCTTTGGGGATGGCTACACCTTC.

The J gene is TRBJ1-2, the V gene TRBV4-1; 8 nucleotides line up with TRBD1. CDR1 and CDR2 from the germline V gene are MGHRA and YSYEKL. Germline trimming cut 2 bases from V and 4 bases from J; bases unmatched to any gene: 6. The CDR3 runs 15 residues. The CDR3 nucleotides read TGCGCCAGCAGCCAACTGACGACAGGGGCCTATGGCTACACCTTC. Its protein product is CASSQLTTGAYGYTF.

The genes are TRBV30 and TRBJ2-1; no firm D call. Germline CDR1 and CDR2: GTSNPN and SVGIG (reference sequence). Between the trimmed V and J ends, which lost 3 bases and 0 bases, there was a span of 12 bases. The CDR3 spans 15 residues. In nucleotides, the CDR3 is TGTGCCTGGAGGTATGACTCCAGCTCCTACAATGAGCAGTTCTTC. This encodes CAWRYDSSSYNEQFF.

In regard to this clone: The sample holds other DNA sequences that translate to the same CDR3. V gene TRBV27 combines with J gene TRBJ2-7; weak D call: TRBD2 (5 bases). The CDR3 spans 11 residues. The V end was cut by 4 bases, the J end by 5 bases, with 6 bases between. Per the germline V gene, CDR1 is MNHEY and CDR2 is SMNVEV (reference sequence). The CDR3, as DNA: TGTGCCAGCAGTTCCGGGGACGAGCAGTACTTC. Amino acid sequence: CASSSGDEQYF.

J is TRBJ2-1 and V is TRBV4-1, with D unresolved. The V and J ends lost 4 bases and 0 bases respectively, with 13 bases between them. CDR3 length: 16 residues. CDR1 MGHRA and CDR2 YSYEKL come from the germline V gene. The CDR3 is CASSLMADYSYNEQFF. CDR3 nucleotides: TGCGCCAGCAGCCTAATGGCGGATTACTCCTACAATGAGCAGTTCTTC.

V usage is TRBV27 and J usage is TRBJ2-7; D unresolved. Deletions cut 6 bases from V and 3 bases from J, with 15 bases between. The CDR3 spans 14 residues. Per germline, CDR1 MNHEY and CDR2 SMNVEV (reference sequence). The CDR3 coding sequence is TGTGCCAGCAGCATAGACGGTTCAGGCTACGAGCAGTACTTC. Residues: CASSIDGSGYEQYF.

As for this clone: Other DNA sequences from this sample encode an identical CDR3 as well. The J gene is TRBJ2-5, the V gene TRBV27; the D gene is possibly TRBD1 (6 bases). Germline V CDR1 and CDR2: MNHEY, SMNVEV (reference sequence). V shed 3 bases and J shed 1 base, with 9 bases lying between them. CDR3 length equals 14 residues. CDR3 in amino acids: CASSFLDSQETQYF. CDR3 DNA: TGTGCCAGCAGTTTCTTGGACAGCCAAGAGACCCAGTACTTC.

This chain links TRBV6-1 with TRBJ2-1; no reliable D call. CDR3 length equals 16 residues. V gave up 2 bases and J gave up 8 bases, with 19 bases separating them. The V gene's germline CDR1 is MNHNS and CDR2 SASEGT. The CDR3 loop is CASSEWISGLGHEQFF. CDR3 DNA sequence: TGTGCCAGCAGTGAATGGATATCAGGCCTGGGCCATGAGCAGTTCTTC.

The chain uses TRBV4-1 and TRBJ1-1; possible D gene TRBD1, 5 bases. The ends were cut back, 4 bases at V and 2 bases at J, with 20 bases in the middle. CDR1 is MGHRA and CDR2 is YSYEKL in the germline V gene. This CDR3 contains 17 residues. In DNA form, the CDR3 reads TGCGCCAGCAGCCCCCACACGGCCGGGACCCCCAACACTGAAGCTTTCTTT. Its protein is CASSPHTAGTPNTEAFF.

The CDR3 sequence: CASSFIARNTEAFF. For the CDR3, the DNA is TGTGCCAGCAGCTTCATCGCACGGAACACTGAAGCTTTCTTT. V and J are TRBV5-6 and TRBJ1-1; D remains ambiguous. The CDR3 consists of 14 residues. Between the trimmed V and J ends, which lost 2 bases and 1 base, there was a span of 9 bases. Germline-derived CDR1 and CDR2 are SGHDT and YYEEEE.

In this sample, this clone turned up a few times. Other DNA sequences from this sample encode an identical CDR3 as well. The CDR3 loop is CASSLGVSYEQYF. The CDR3 DNA reads TGTGCCAGCAGCTTAGGGGTCTCCTACGAGCAGTACTTC. This chain links TRBV7-2 with TRBJ2-7; no clear D gene. Germline CDR1 is SGHTA and CDR2 is FQGNSA. The germline V and J ends were trimmed by 1 base and 0 bases, with 4 bases remaining between them. The CDR3 extends over 13 amino acids.

The chain uses TRBV7-9 and TRBJ1-6, with unresolved D. Germline CDR1 SEHNR, CDR2 FQNEAQ (reference sequence). Between the trimmed V and J ends, which lost 5 bases and 14 bases, there was a span of 16 bases. The CDR3 totals 13 residues. The CDR3 coding sequence is TGTGCCAGCAGCCCCGACGGGGTGAGAACCCTCCACTTT. Amino acid sequence: CASSPDGVRTLHF.

The rearrangement joins TRBV27 to TRBJ1-1; 8 positions match TRBD1. The trim removed 5 bases at V and 3 bases at J, leaving 11 bases unmatched. The V gene's germline CDR1 is MNHEY and CDR2 SMNVEV (reference sequence). The CDR3 spans 16 residues. CDR3 loop: CASSLLGTTGDTEAFF. As DNA, the CDR3 is TGTGCCAGCAGTCTACTGGGAACGACAGGGGACACTGAAGCTTTCTTT.

The V and J genes are TRBV7-8 and TRBJ2-7, with D unresolved. Germline values: CDR1 SGHVS, CDR2 FQNEAQ. CDR3 length equals 16 residues. Deletions cut 1 base from V and 2 bases from J, with 15 bases between. Here the CDR3 reads CASSLEPHKNPYEQYF. In DNA form, the CDR3 reads TGTGCCAGCAGCTTAGAACCCCATAAAAACCCCTACGAGCAGTACTTC.

The genes are TRBV25-1 and TRBJ2-1, with a weak D call TRBD2 (5 bases). Between the trimmed V and J ends, which lost 4 bases and 2 bases, there was a span of 9 bases. The CDR3 contains 14 residues. Germline V gene lookup returns CDR1 MGHDK and CDR2 SYGVNS. CDR3 nucleotides: TGTGCCAGCAGTGTGGACTTGCCCTACAATGAGCAGTTCTTC. This sequence encodes CASSVDLPYNEQFF.

This chain links TRBV2 with TRBJ1-1; possible D gene TRBD1, 5 bases. The CDR3 is 13 residues long. Germline V gene lookup returns CDR1 SNHLY and CDR2 FYNNEI. Deletions cut 5 bases from V and 6 bases from J, with 13 bases between. The CDR3 sequence: CASSSTEAAEAFF. The CDR3, as DNA: TGTGCCAGCAGTTCGACAGAAGCCGCTGAAGCTTTCTTT.

The chain uses TRBV5-6 and TRBJ2-7; possibly TRBD1 or TRBD2 for D (6 bases each). The CDR3 sequence is 17 residues long. Trimming took off 4 bases at V and 0 bases at J, with 20 bases between the two ends. The germline gives CDR1 SGHDT, CDR2 YYEEEE. The CDR3 DNA follows: TGTGCCAGCAGCGCGGGACAAGGACTGGACTACTCCTACGAGCAGTACTTC. Its protein product is CASSAGQGLDYSYEQYF.